This passage covers 9 T cell receptor beta chains from one sample sequenced in a study of blood T cells in healthy people across ages (dated by TCRdb to the mid-2010s). Libraries were prepared through 5' RACE. The data were produced on an Illumina HiSeq 2500. A second PCR of 7 to 11 cycles was run with a J-beta primer mix and a sample-barcoded 5' primer. TCRdb's own reprocessing of the public reads used fastp at Q25 and MiXCR and kept productive beta chains. Each entry merges the rows of one CDR3 protein and shows their most common DNA and genes. In this sample the table shows 1.5 million to 2 million distinct CDR3 sequences, about 49% of which occur a single time. The ten largest clones take up less than 2.5% of the sample. Specimen: blood. The receptors originated from a woman between 40 and 55 years old in good health.

This clonotype was seen a handful of times. This rearrangement joins TRBV2 to TRBJ2-4, with a tentative D call TRBD2 (5 bases). The CDR3 extends over 16 amino acids. Germline lookup yields CDR1 SNHLY and CDR2 FYNNEI. The V and J ends lost 1 base and 3 bases respectively, with 13 bases between them. Here the CDR3 reads CASSEEGRGGKNIQYF. Here the CDR3 DNA reads TGTGCCAGCAGTGAAGAAGGGCGAGGAGGCAAAAACATTCAGTACTTC.

The table lists this clonotype with a few counts. This chain uses TRBV6-6 with TRBJ2-5, with D possibly matching TRBD2 (7 bases). Germline V lookup: CDR1 MNHNY, CDR2 SVGAGI (reference sequence). V lost 5 bases, J lost 3 bases, and 19 bases lay in between. The CDR3 runs to 16 residues. Here the CDR3 DNA reads TGTGCCAGCAGTACGACGGGGGCGGGGGTGGAAGAGACCCAGTACTTC. It codes for CASSTTGAGVEETQYF.

The chain has TRBV7-9 and TRBJ2-1; perhaps TRBD2 as D (5 bases). The CDR3 has 15 residues. The ends were cut back, 1 base at V and 7 bases at J, with 14 bases in the middle. Looked up from germline, CDR1 is SEHNR and CDR2 is FQNEAQ (reference sequence). CDR3 sequence (DNA): TGTGCCAGCAGCTTAGTGAGTAGCGATGGGAATGAGCAGTTCTTC. Translating gives CASSLVSSDGNEQFF. The variable domain in full, with the rest retrieved from reference TRBV7-9 and TRBJ2-1, is DTGVSQNPRHKITKRGQNVTFRCDPISEHNRLYWYRQTLGQGPEFLTYFQNEAQLEKSRLLSDRFSAERPKGSFSTLEIQRTEQGDSAMYLCASSLVSSDGNEQFFGPGTRLTVL.

The chain has TRBV7-2 and TRBJ2-3; the match to TRBD2 covers 7 bases. V gave up 1 base and J gave up 5 bases; unmatched junction bases: 9. The CDR3 consists of 16 residues. CDR1 and CDR2 from the germline V gene are SGHTA and FQGNSA. This chain's CDR3 is CASSLEGRVQGDTQYF. In DNA form, the CDR3 reads TGTGCCAGCAGCTTAGAGGGGAGGGTTCAGGGAGATACGCAGTATTTT.

This chain connects TRBV25-1 to TRBJ2-5; possible D gene TRBD2, 7 bases. The V and J ends lost 4 bases and 1 base respectively, with 13 bases between them. There are 15 residues in the CDR3. The germline CDR1 and CDR2 sequences are MGHDK and SYGVNS. CDR3 nucleotides: TGTGCCAGCAGTGGGGTCCGGGGGGCCCAAGAGACCCAGTACTTC. It codes for CASSGVRGAQETQYF. Using reference TRBV25-1 and TRBJ2-5 for the parts outside the CDR3, the full variable domain is EADIYQTPRYLVIGTGKKITLECSQTMGHDKMYWYQQDPGMELHLIHYSYGVNSTEKGDLSSESTVSRIRTEHFPLTLESARPSHTSQYLCASSGVRGAQETQYFGPGTRLLVL.

The chain employs TRBV11-2 and TRBJ2-1; D is ambiguous. This CDR3 has 11 amino acids. Germline lookup yields CDR1 SGHAT and CDR2 FQNNGV. Between the trimmed V and J ends, which lost 4 bases and 15 bases, there was a span of 13 bases. The CDR3 region is CASSSGPLPFF. The CDR3 nucleotides are TGTGCCAGCAGCTCCGGTCCGCTTCCGTTCTTC.

In DNA form, the CDR3 reads TGTGCCAGCAGCGTAGGTACAGACATAAGCTACAATGAGCAGTTCTTC. Translated: CASSVGTDISYNEQFF. The chain has TRBV9 and TRBJ2-1; no clear D gene. CDR3 size: 16 residues. The V end lost 0 bases, the J end lost 3 bases, and 13 bases lay between the germline ends. CDR1 SGDLS and CDR2 YYNGEE come from the germline V gene. Supplemented by reference TRBV9 and TRBJ2-1, the full variable domain reads DSGVTQTPKHLITATGQRVTLRCSPRSGDLSVYWYQQSLDQGLQFLIQYYNGEERAKGNILERFSAQQFPDLHSELNLSSLELGDSALYFCASSVGTDISYNEQFFGPGTRLTVL.

The genes are TRBV6-1 and TRBJ1-2; no reliable D call. Germline lookup yields CDR1 MNHNS and CDR2 SASEGT. The CDR3 consists of 14 residues. V lost 0 bases, J lost 4 bases, and 9 bases lay in between. The CDR3 bases are TGTGCCAGCAGTGAAGCCGGGCTCTCCTATGGCTACACCTTC. It specifies CASSEAGLSYGYTF.

This clonotype came up a few times. V usage is TRBV4-2 and J usage is TRBJ2-1; TRBD2 matches 8 bases. The germline CDR1 and CDR2 sequences are LGHNA and YNFKEQ. With V trimmed by 0 bases and J by 7 bases, 11 bases remained unmatched. The CDR3 consists of 17 residues. CDR3 coding DNA: TGTGCCAGCAGCCAAGAATTAGTCCAAGCGGGGGTAAATGAGCAGTTCTTC. It is translated as CASSQELVQAGVNEQFF.